One and the same sample provided the 13 T cell receptor beta chains below, sequenced in a study of beta chain features in type 1 diabetes. The isolated RNA, all of it, was reverse transcribed, so expressed TCRB transcripts were what got sequenced. Sequencing used immunoSEQ multiplex PCR; TCRdb keeps in-frame clones, though not all of them. The data show under 250,000 clones, approximately 10% seen once. Sequenced sample: central memory CD4+ T cells from blood. All receptors come from a man aged 18 to 30 in good health.

This clone was recorded many times. The genes are TRBV21-1 and TRBJ2-1; TRBD2 is taken as the D call from the table, unchecked against the DNA. TRBV21-1 is shown as a pseudogene. The CDR3 runs 14 residues. CDR3 coding DNA: TGTGCCAGCAGCAAAGCAGGCCTAGGAGGGGAGCAGTTCTTC. Its protein is CASSKAGLGGEQFF.

This clone showed up just a few times. J is TRBJ2-5 and V is TRBV11-2; the D is unclear. CDR1 and CDR2 (germline): SGHAT, FQNNGV. The V end was cut by 2 bases, the J end by 13 bases, with 14 bases between. This CDR3 spans 12 amino acids. CDR3 residues: CASSLSSGLGYF. CDR3 in DNA: TGTGCCAGCAGCTTAAGTTCTGGGCTTGGGTACTTC.

In its sample, this clone was seen a few times. This chain joins TRBV6-5 and TRBJ2-1; 8 bases agree with TRBD2. Germline CDR1 is MNHEY and CDR2 is SVGAGI. This CDR3 has 15 amino acids. V lost 2 bases to trimming and J lost 7 bases; unmatched junction nucleotides: 7. The CDR3 spells CASSYRLAGWNEQFF. CDR3 in DNA: TGTGCCAGCAGTTACAGGTTAGCGGGATGGAATGAGCAGTTCTTC.

The gene calls are TRBV6-6 and TRBJ2-7; TRBD2 might be the D (5 bases). CDR1 is MNHNY and CDR2 is SVGAGI in the germline V gene (reference sequence). Trimming cost V 4 bases and J 7 bases, with 17 bases left between them. CDR3 length equals 14 residues. The CDR3 region is CASSSNKTPGEQYF. In nucleotides, the CDR3 is TGTGCCAGCAGTTCTAACAAGACCCCGGGGGAGCAGTACTTC.

Only a few counts were recorded for this clone. The V and J genes are TRBV5-1 and TRBJ2-1, with unresolved D. This CDR3 has 14 residues. Between the trimmed V and J ends, which lost 3 bases and 0 bases, there was a span of 7 bases. Germline CDR1 is SGHRS and CDR2 is YFSETQ. CDR3 in amino acids: CASSSGGSYNEQFF. In DNA, the CDR3 is TGCGCCAGCAGCTCCGGTGGCTCCTACAATGAGCAGTTCTTC.

Only a few counts were recorded for this clone. The chain carries TRBV28 and TRBJ2-1; D could derive from TRBD1 or TRBD2 (6 bases each). The V gene lost 5 bases and the J gene lost 6 bases, with 23 bases spanning the gap. This CDR3 spans 17 amino acids. Looked up from germline, CDR1 is MDHEN and CDR2 is SYDVKM. This CDR3 reads CASSLPHVGGAPNEQFF. CDR3 coding DNA: TGTGCCAGCAGTCTCCCTCATGTCGGGGGCGCGCCCAATGAGCAGTTCTTC.

This clone has just a few counts. The V and J genes are TRBV5-6 and TRBJ2-5, with 9 positions matching TRBD1. The CDR3 runs 15 residues. V trimming: 1 base; J trimming: 5 bases; junction bases outside the gene matches: 6. CDR1 and CDR2 from the germline V gene are SGHDT and YYEEEE. CDR3 amino acids: CASSLLGQGEETQYF. In nucleotides, the CDR3 is TGTGCCAGCAGCTTGTTGGGACAGGGTGAGGAGACCCAGTACTTC.

J is TRBJ2-1 and V is TRBV29-1, with 8 positions matching TRBD2. J gave up 6 bases and V 4 bases, and 5 bases lay outside the gene matches. The CDR3 totals 13 residues. Germline V gives CDR1 SQVTM, CDR2 ANQGSEA. CDR3 coding DNA: TGCAGCGTTGTGGACGGACTAGCCAATGAGCAGTTCTTC. This sequence encodes CSVVDGLANEQFF.

This clone was seen a handful of times. V is TRBV5-1 and J is TRBJ2-3; D gene uncertain. The CDR3 is made up of 13 amino acids. The V end was cut by 1 base, the J end by 1 base, with 4 bases between. Germline V gives CDR1 SGHRS, CDR2 YFSETQ. The CDR3 protein is CASSLPGTDTQYF. CDR3 coding DNA: TGCGCCAGCAGCTTGCCGGGCACAGATACGCAGTATTTT.

The chain couples TRBV29-1 to TRBJ1-2; 7 positions match TRBD1. The germline V gene encodes CDR1 SQVTM and CDR2 ANQGSEA. Trimming cost V 6 bases and J 4 bases; bases outside gene matches: 11. The CDR3 is made up of 14 amino acids. The CDR3 loop reads CSVPVRQGSYGYTF. The CDR3 bases are TGCAGCGTACCCGTCAGACAGGGTAGCTATGGCTACACCTTC.

This clone appeared a few times. A much larger clonotype is one base distant, so this may be a read error. In the same sample, other DNA sequences code for this CDR3. The chain joins TRBV5-1 to TRBJ2-5, with TRBD2 identical over 10 bases. V lost 4 bases and J lost 2; bases outside the gene matches: 5. The CDR3 runs 15 residues. From germline, CDR1 is SGHRS and CDR2 YFSETQ. Here the CDR3 reads CASSPLTSGQETQYF. CDR3 DNA: TGCGCCAGCAGCCCCCTGACTAGCGGGCAAGAGACCCAGTACTTC.

A few counts support this clone. The chain uses TRBV5-4 and TRBJ2-1; D is possibly TRBD2 (7 bases). The CDR3 is 13 amino acids. In germline, CDR1 is SGHNT, CDR2 YYREEE (reference sequence). Trimming took off 4 bases at V and 8 bases at J, with 13 bases between the two ends. CDR3 residues: CASSPRGGDEQFF. The CDR3 DNA reads TGTGCCAGCAGCCCGAGGGGGGGAGATGAGCAGTTCTTC.

This clone appeared a few times. A read error is the likely source, as a far larger clone sits one nucleotide away. As DNA, the CDR3 is TGTGCCAGCAGGCGCCTCGGGACTACCTTCTACAATGAGCAGTTCTTC. It yields the protein CASRRLGTTFYNEQFF. V usage is TRBV7-9 and J usage is TRBJ2-1; TRBD2 matches at 7 bases. The CDR3 runs to 16 residues. Trimming removed 6 bases from V and 3 bases from J; junction bases left unmatched: 11. The germline V gene has CDR1 SEHNR and CDR2 FQNEAQ (reference sequence). Variable domain in full (rest from reference TRBV7-9 and TRBJ2-1): DTGVSQNPRHKITKRGQNVTFRCDPISEHNRLYWYRQTLGQGPEFLTYFQNEAQLEKSRLLSDRFSAERPKGSFSTLEIQRTEQGDSAMYLCASRRLGTTFYNEQFFGPGTRLTVL.